These 11 T cell receptor beta chains were all obtained from the same sample, sequenced in a study of blood T cell repertoires in COVID-19. Assay used: immunoSEQ multiplex PCR; TCRdb lists only in-frame clones, some missing. In the table there are under 50,000 clones, about 89% of which are singletons. Specimen: peripheral blood. The receptor source for this set is a man between 65 and 79 years old with active COVID-19.

The chain is built from TRBV7-9 and TRBJ1-4; D is perhaps TRBD1 (6 bases). The CDR3 covers 16 residues. In germline, CDR1 is SEHNR, CDR2 FQNEAQ (reference sequence). With 8 bases removed from V and 4 bases from J, the gap between germline ends came to 20 bases. CDR3 in DNA: TGTGCCAGCCGCAATTTAGGGGCAGGGGATAATGAAAAACTGTTTTTT. As protein: CASRNLGAGDNEKLFF.

V and J are TRBV15 and TRBJ1-1; 7 bases match TRBD1. The germline V gene encodes CDR1 LNHNV and CDR2 YYDKDF (reference sequence). This CDR3 has 15 residues. V dropped 5 bases and J dropped 1; count of bases not matched to a gene: 7. CDR3 nucleotides: TGTGCCACCAGCCCCCGGGACAGTCGGAACACTGAAGCTTTCTTT. It is translated as CATSPRDSRNTEAFF.

The chain links TRBV5-4 to TRBJ2-5, with TRBD2 matching over 7 bases. V dropped 2 bases and J dropped 5; count of bases not matched to a gene: 9. Germline lookup yields CDR1 SGHNT and CDR2 YYREEE (reference sequence). This CDR3 spans 15 amino acids. The CDR3, as DNA: TGTGCCAGCAGCTTCGGGGCAGCGGGGCTTGAGACCCAGTACTTC. Translated, it gives CASSFGAAGLETQYF.

The V and J genes are TRBV7-3 and TRBJ2-6; 9 nucleotides match TRBD1. This CDR3 comprises 17 residues. V trimming: 5 bases; J trimming: 0 bases; junction bases outside the gene matches: 5. The germline V gene has CDR1 SGHTA and CDR2 FQGTGA. The CDR3 coding sequence is TGTGCCAGCAGCGCCAGGGACAGGGTCTCTGGGGCCAACGTCCTGACTTTC. Amino acids: CASSARDRVSGANVLTF.

Here the CDR3 DNA reads TGTGCCAGCAGGACACAGGGTAGTGGGACCCAGTACTTC. This encodes CASRTQGSGTQYF. V gene TRBV6-5 combines with J gene TRBJ2-5, with D perhaps matching TRBD1 (6 bases). Germline V CDR1 and CDR2: MNHEY, SVGAGI. V dropped 6 bases and J dropped 7 bases, with 15 bases sitting between them. The CDR3 extends over 13 amino acids.

The J gene is TRBJ2-1, the V gene TRBV27; 7 bases are a match to TRBD1. The length of the CDR3 is 16 residues. Germline loops: CDR1 MNHEY, CDR2 SMNVEV (reference sequence). V dropped 8 bases and J dropped 0; count of bases not matched to a gene: 10. The CDR3 nucleotides are TGTGCCAGCGGGTCCAGACAGGGTAGCTCCTACAATGAGCAGTTCTTC. It yields the protein CASGSRQGSSYNEQFF.

The gene calls are TRBV4-1 and TRBJ2-5; TRBD1 aligns across 8 bases. CDR1 MGHRA and CDR2 YSYEKL come from the germline V gene. CDR3 size: 16 residues. J gave up 0 bases and V 5 bases, and 8 bases lay outside the gene matches. DNA of the CDR3: TGCGCCAGCAGCGAGACAGGGGCGGATAACCAAGAGACCCAGTACTTC. Its protein is CASSETGADNQETQYF.

This chain uses TRBV9 with TRBJ2-2; the match to TRBD2 covers 7 bases. V shed 7 bases, J shed 6 bases, and the junction held 6 bases outside the gene matches. In germline, CDR1 is SGDLS, CDR2 YYNGEE. This CDR3 has 13 residues. CDR3: CASRGVLPGELFF. CDR3 in DNA: TGTGCCAGCCGGGGGGTACTTCCCGGGGAGCTGTTTTTT.

A few counts support this clone. The chain links TRBV2 to TRBJ2-5; weak D call: TRBD2 (6 bases). V lost 6 bases to trimming and J lost 8 bases, with 13 bases between them. The CDR3 totals 12 residues. Germline V gene lookup returns CDR1 SNHLY and CDR2 FYNNEI. The CDR3 loop is CASRRGGGTQYF. The CDR3 DNA sequence: TGTGCCAGCAGGCGGGGAGGTGGTACCCAGTACTTC.

The CDR3 nucleotides read TGTGCCAGCAGTTACTCGGTCAGGGGGCTAGGTCAGCCCCAGCATTTT. Translation gives CASSYSVRGLGQPQHF. This sequence joins TRBV6-6 and TRBJ1-5, with TRBD1 matching over 8 bases. Germline CDR1 and CDR2: MNHNY and SVGAGI (reference sequence). V shed 0 bases and J 6 bases; nucleotides not matched to a gene: 7. The CDR3 runs 16 residues.

The V gene is TRBV7-3, the J gene TRBJ1-2; no clear D gene. Germline values: CDR1 SGHTA, CDR2 FQGTGA. With 2 bases removed from V and 8 bases from J, the gap between germline ends came to 9 bases. This CDR3 has 12 residues. The CDR3 DNA is TGTGCCAGCAGCTTAGGGCGGGAAGGCTACACCTTC. Its translation is CASSLGREGYTF.